The rows below give T cell receptor beta chains drawn from one sample of a study of shared clonotypes between healthy human individuals. Repertoires were generated with immunoSEQ multiplex PCR, while TCRdb's copy carries only in-frame clones and drops some. The sample has around 440,000 clones, around 77% seen once. Sequencing used PBMCs. These TCRs come from a woman between 35 and 50 years old in good health. Some clones in this sample may be carry-over from other donors' samples. Each CDR3 is given with its conserved first and last residue. A D gene is named only where the DNA matches it firmly. Clone size is shown for a subset of rows, as once, few, many or a class of expanded clone.

D gene: TRBD1; clone size: NA; J gene: TRBJ1-5; V gene: TRBV28; CDR3 DNA: TGTGCCAGCAGTTTATACATGCCGACAGGGGGCAACCAGCCCCAGCATTTT; CDR3 protein: CASSLYMPTGGNQPQHF
D gene: NA; clone size: NA; J gene: TRBJ1-4; V gene: TRBV2; CDR3 DNA: TGTGCCAGCAGTTCTGCAACTAATGAAAAACTGTTTTTT; CDR3 protein: CASSSATNEKLFF
D gene: NA; clone size: once; J gene: TRBJ1-2; V gene: TRBV30; CDR3 DNA: TGTGCCTGGAGTGTAACGTCTAACTATGGCTACACCTTC; CDR3 protein: CAWSVTSNYGYTF
D gene: NA; clone size: many; J gene: TRBJ1-4; V gene: TRBV25-1; CDR3 DNA: TGTGCCAGCAGTGCGGACGCTGGGCATGTAAAACTGTTTTTT; CDR3 protein: CASSADAGHVKLFF
D gene: NA; clone size: NA; J gene: TRBJ2-2; V gene: TRBV29-1; CDR3 DNA: TGCAGCGTTGGGTGGGCTAGCGACAACACCGGGGAGCTGTTTTTT; CDR3 protein: CSVGWASDNTGELFF
D gene: TRBD1; clone size: many; J gene: TRBJ1-5; V gene: TRBV30; CDR3 DNA: TGTGCCTGGACCCGACAGGGTTGGAATCAGCCCCAGCATTTT; CDR3 protein: CAWTRQGWNQPQHF
D gene: NA; clone size: few; J gene: TRBJ2-1; V gene: TRBV7-3; CDR3 DNA: TGTGCCAGCAGCTTAACTCGGTCGGACAATGAGCAGTTCTTC; CDR3 protein: CASSLTRSDNEQFF
D gene: TRBD2; clone size: NA; J gene: TRBJ2-7; V gene: TRBV6-1; CDR3 DNA: TGTGCCAGCAGTGGGGGACTAGCCCTCTACGAGCAGTACTTC; CDR3 protein: CASSGGLALYEQYF
D gene: NA; clone size: NA; J gene: TRBJ2-5; V gene: TRBV12-5; CDR3 DNA: TGTGCTAGTGGTTTCACTAGCCGAGGGACCCAGTACTTC; CDR3 protein: CASGFTSRGTQYF
D gene: NA; clone size: many; J gene: TRBJ2-5; V gene: TRBV5-4; CDR3 DNA: TGTGCCAGCAGCTTAGCCGTGGGGGGCTCTCAAGAGACCCAGTACTTC; CDR3 protein: CASSLAVGGSQETQYF
D gene: NA; clone size: few; J gene: TRBJ2-3; V gene: TRBV25-1; CDR3 DNA: TGTGCCAGCAGGCGTGGGAGCGCAGATACGCAGTATTTT; CDR3 protein: CASRRGSADTQYF
D gene: NA; clone size: few; J gene: TRBJ1-5; V gene: TRBV27; CDR3 DNA: TGTGCCAGCAGACCGGGACTTGATAATCAGCCCCAGCATTTT; CDR3 protein: CASRPGLDNQPQHF
D gene: TRBD1; clone size: NA; J gene: TRBJ2-5; V gene: TRBV29-1; CDR3 DNA: TGCAGCGTCCGGGACAGTGACCAAGAGACCCAGTACTTC; CDR3 protein: CSVRDSDQETQYF
D gene: NA; clone size: NA; J gene: TRBJ2-1; V gene: TRBV5-8; CDR3 DNA: TGTGCCAGCAGCTTGAGGTCCCCGCCACGTGAGCAGTTCTTC; CDR3 protein: CASSLRSPPREQFF
D gene: TRBD2; clone size: NA; J gene: TRBJ2-5; V gene: TRBV10-1; CDR3 DNA: TGCGCCAGCAGTGAGGGACTAGCGGGAGGAGAGACCCAGTACTTC; CDR3 protein: CASSEGLAGGETQYF
D gene: TRBD1; clone size: NA; J gene: TRBJ1-4; V gene: TRBV11-1; CDR3 DNA: TGTGCCAGCAGCCCCACCGGACAGGGCATACGCCCAACTAATGAAAAACTGTTTTTT; CDR3 protein: CASSPTGQGIRPTNEKLFF
D gene: NA; clone size: NA; J gene: TRBJ1-5; V gene: TRBV5-1; CDR3 DNA: TGCGCCAGCAGCTTGGGTGATGGGGCGGGTCAGCCCCAGCATTTT; CDR3 protein: CASSLGDGAGQPQHF
D gene: NA; clone size: NA; J gene: TRBJ2-5; V gene: TRBV2; CDR3 DNA: TGTGCCAGCAGTGAAGCTTATAGTGTTTCAGAGACCCAGTACTTC; CDR3 protein: CASSEAYSVSETQYF
D gene: NA; clone size: NA; J gene: TRBJ2-7; V gene: TRBV11-2; CDR3 DNA: TGTGCCAGCAACTTAGATAGAGAGCGGGAGCAGTACTTC; CDR3 protein: CASNLDREREQYF
D gene: NA; clone size: NA; J gene: TRBJ2-6; V gene: TRBV19; CDR3 DNA: TGTGCCAGTAGTCTATCTGGGGCCAACGTCCTGACTTTC; CDR3 protein: CASSLSGANVLTF
D gene: TRBD2; clone size: NA; J gene: TRBJ2-7; V gene: TRBV7-8; CDR3 DNA: TGTGCCAGCAGCCCTAACCCGGGGACTAGCCTACGGTACGAGCAGTACTTC; CDR3 protein: CASSPNPGTSLRYEQYF
D gene: TRBD1; clone size: NA; J gene: TRBJ2-5; V gene: TRBV11-2; CDR3 DNA: TGTGCCAGCAGCAACACAGGGGGCGGGGAGACCCAGTACTTC; CDR3 protein: CASSNTGGGETQYF
D gene: NA; clone size: few; J gene: TRBJ2-5; V gene: TRBV7-9; CDR3 DNA: TGTGCCAGCAGCCCCGTGGTAGCGAGGGAGACCCAGTACTTC; CDR3 protein: CASSPVVARETQYF
D gene: NA; clone size: NA; J gene: TRBJ1-3; V gene: TRBV6-1; CDR3 DNA: TGTGCCAGCAGCCTGCGCTCTGGAAACACCATATATTTT; CDR3 protein: CASSLRSGNTIYF
D gene: NA; clone size: NA; J gene: TRBJ2-3; V gene: TRBV9; CDR3 DNA: TGTGCCAGCAGCTCCCCTAGCGGCACAGATACGCAGTATTTT; CDR3 protein: CASSSPSGTDTQYF
D gene: TRBD1; clone size: NA; J gene: TRBJ2-7; V gene: TRBV7-2; CDR3 DNA: TGTGCCAGCAGCTGGAAGGGGACAGAACTGAACGAGCAGTACTTC; CDR3 protein: CASSWKGTELNEQYF
D gene: TRBD2; clone size: NA; J gene: TRBJ2-1; V gene: TRBV7-3; CDR3 DNA: TGTGCCAGCAGCCCGGGACTAGCGGACAATGAGCAGTTCTTC; CDR3 protein: CASSPGLADNEQFF
D gene: NA; clone size: NA; J gene: TRBJ2-4; V gene: TRBV9; CDR3 DNA: TGTGCCAGCAGCGCCACGGGGGGCTTAGCCAAAAACATTCAGTACTTC; CDR3 protein: CASSATGGLAKNIQYF
D gene: TRBD1; clone size: few; J gene: TRBJ1-5; V gene: TRBV28; CDR3 DNA: TGTGCCAGCAGCCTAGTGACAGGGGGGCAACGGCAGCCCCAGCATTTT; CDR3 protein: CASSLVTGGQRQPQHF
D gene: NA; clone size: NA; J gene: TRBJ2-1; V gene: TRBV7-9; CDR3 DNA: TGTGCCAGCAGCTCCACTCGGGGACGGAGCTACAATGAGCAGTTCTTC; CDR3 protein: CASSSTRGRSYNEQFF
D gene: NA; clone size: NA; J gene: TRBJ2-5; V gene: TRBV14; CDR3 DNA: TGTGCCAGCAGCCAAGATTATGAGACCCAGTACTTC; CDR3 protein: CASSQDYETQYF
D gene: TRBD1; clone size: NA; J gene: TRBJ1-2; V gene: TRBV11-2; CDR3 DNA: TGTGCCAGCAGCTCTCTGAGGACGGGACAGGGGAGAGTTAACTATGGCTACACCTTC; CDR3 protein: CASSSLRTGQGRVNYGYTF
D gene: NA; clone size: many; J gene: TRBJ1-3; V gene: TRBV7-2; CDR3 DNA: TGTGCCAGCAGCTTAACCCGAGCAGGGCGGTCTGGAAACACCATATATTTT; CDR3 protein: CASSLTRAGRSGNTIYF
D gene: TRBD1; clone size: NA; J gene: TRBJ2-1; V gene: TRBV7-9; CDR3 DNA: TGTGCCAGCAGAACGACAGGGGGCTACTACAATGAGCAGTTCTTC; CDR3 protein: CASRTTGGYYNEQFF
D gene: NA; clone size: once; J gene: TRBJ2-5; V gene: TRBV2; CDR3 DNA: TGTGCCAGCAGTGGGCCCACAGACCAAGAGACCCAGTACTTC; CDR3 protein: CASSGPTDQETQYF
D gene: TRBD2; clone size: NA; J gene: TRBJ2-5; V gene: TRBV6-5; CDR3 DNA: TGTGCCAGCAGTTACAAAGCGGGAGGCCAAGAGACCCAGTACTTC; CDR3 protein: CASSYKAGGQETQYF
D gene: NA; clone size: NA; J gene: TRBJ1-2; V gene: TRBV21-1; CDR3 DNA: TGTGCCAGCAGCAAAGGAACAGGGGGGCGATATGGCTACACCTTC; CDR3 protein: CASSKGTGGRYGYTF
D gene: NA; clone size: NA; J gene: TRBJ2-5; V gene: TRBV5-1; CDR3 DNA: TGCGCCAGCAGCTTCGGACGGGATCCCCTCCAGTACTTC; CDR3 protein: CASSFGRDPLQYF
D gene: NA; clone size: NA; J gene: TRBJ2-2; V gene: TRBV14; CDR3 DNA: TGTGCCACCCAGGGGACTAACACCGGGGAGCTGTTTTTT; CDR3 protein: CATQGTNTGELFF
D gene: TRBD2; clone size: NA; J gene: TRBJ2-7; V gene: TRBV28; CDR3 DNA: TGTGCCAGCCGCCGCGGACTAGCGGGAGCCTACGGGCAGTGCTTC; CDR3 protein: CASRRGLAGAYGQCF
D gene: TRBD1; clone size: NA; J gene: TRBJ2-4; V gene: TRBV27; CDR3 DNA: TGTGCCAGCAGTTCCATGGGACAGGGGCAAAAAAACATTCAGTACTTC; CDR3 protein: CASSSMGQGQKNIQYF
D gene: NA; clone size: NA; J gene: TRBJ2-2; V gene: TRBV30; CDR3 DNA: TGTGCCTGTTCCAACACCGGGGAGCTGTTTTTT; CDR3 protein: CACSNTGELFF
D gene: NA; clone size: few; J gene: TRBJ1-4; V gene: TRBV15; CDR3 DNA: TGTGCCACCAGCAAAGCCCAAAATGAAAAACTGTTTTTT; CDR3 protein: CATSKAQNEKLFF
D gene: TRBD1; clone size: NA; J gene: TRBJ2-2; V gene: TRBV5-1; CDR3 DNA: TGCGCCAGCAGCCCGGGACAGTCGGTCCCCGGGGAGCTGTTTTTT; CDR3 protein: CASSPGQSVPGELFF
D gene: TRBD1; clone size: NA; J gene: TRBJ2-7; V gene: TRBV28; CDR3 DNA: TGTGCCAGCAGCGACAGGGGGCGCCCCTACGAGCAGTACTTC; CDR3 protein: CASSDRGRPYEQYF
D gene: NA; clone size: NA; J gene: TRBJ2-6; V gene: TRBV7-2; CDR3 DNA: TGTGCCAGCAGCCAAGAGGGGTCTGGGGCCAACGTCCTGACTTTC; CDR3 protein: CASSQEGSGANVLTF
D gene: TRBD1; clone size: NA; J gene: TRBJ2-7; V gene: TRBV6-1; CDR3 DNA: TGTGCCAGCACCTCACCCGACAGGGAGCGGTACGAGCAGTACTTC; CDR3 protein: CASTSPDRERYEQYF
D gene: TRBD1; clone size: NA; J gene: TRBJ2-7; V gene: TRBV12-5; CDR3 DNA: TGTGCTAGTGGTTTGCCCACGGGACAGGGAGCGCCCGAGCAGTACTTC; CDR3 protein: CASGLPTGQGAPEQYF